The source of this TCR beta chain is a study of regulatory T cells. Points from the study as a whole: Skewed V and J usage and few unique V-J pairs marked patient repertoires, most in Tregs.

V lost 5 bases and J 7 bases, leaving 18 bases between the germline ends. The V gene's germline CDR1 is LNHDA and CDR2 SQIVND (reference sequence). This CDR3 region has 14 residues. The primer mix had 52 TRBV and 13 TRBJ primers. Libraries were prepared by immunoSEQ multiplex PCR; TCRdb keeps only in-frame clonotypes and omits some of them. The sample holds some 10,000 clones, 84% seen once. Only a few counts were recorded for this clone. No antigen is known for it. Autoimmunity was present in every CD3G-deficient patient, worse in two. At testing, patients were 2 to 39 years old, with reduced naive and increased memory T-cell proportions.

The chain combines TRBV19 with TRBJ2-7; perhaps TRBD2 as D (6 bases). This receptor was identified in a person between 18 and 35 years old with CD3G deficiency. The sample taken for sequencing was CD8+ T cells sorted from blood. CDR3 DNA: TGTGCCAGTAGTCCCCGGGCCGGAGGGTCGGAGCAGTACTTC. Encoded protein: CASSPRAGGSEQYF.